A selection of T cell receptor beta chains follows, all from one sample in a study of cytomegalovirus exposure and HLA in healthy donors. Profiling relied on immunoSEQ multiplex PCR, and the TCRdb table lists in-frame clones only, not all of them. The repertoire holds some 110,000 clones, with 60% to 85% as singletons. The sequenced sample was PBMCs. These receptors were taken from a man aged 40-55 years in good health and CMV-seronegative. CDR3s include the opening cysteine and the closing phenylalanine or tryptophan. Each record gives: clone size, V gene, J gene, CDR3 length, D gene, CDR3 protein, CDR3 DNA. The D gene is left open where the match is weak. Only part of the rows carry a size: once, few, many, or a class if the clone is expanded.

-	TRBV5-1	TRBJ2-1	17	TRBD2	CASSLAASGRKVDEQFF	TGCGCCAGCAGCTTGGCGGCTAGCGGGAGGAAGGTCGATGAGCAGTTCTTC
few	TRBV2	TRBJ2-7	17	TRBD2	CASRSTTFSGGSYEQYF	TGTGCCAGCAGGTCAACTACCTTTAGCGGGGGGTCCTACGAGCAGTACTTC
few	TRBV4-1	TRBJ1-1	15	-	CASSQDLIFSTEAFF	TGCGCCAGCAGCCAAGACCTGATTTTTAGCACTGAAGCTTTCTTT
-	TRBV5-8	TRBJ2-7	14	-	CASSLGFSGYEQYF	TGTGCCAGCAGCTTGGGTTTCAGCGGCTACGAGCAGTACTTC
-	TRBV10-3	TRBJ1-2	15	-	CAISESPGANYGYTF	TGTGCCATCAGTGAGTCGCCCGGAGCTAACTATGGCTACACCTTC
-	TRBV7-8	TRBJ2-5	15	TRBD2	CASSPETSGTETQYF	TGTGCCAGCAGCCCAGAGACTAGCGGGACAGAGACCCAGTACTTC
-	TRBV6-4	TRBJ1-1	15	-	CASRRNRESNTEAFF	TGTGCCAGCAGAAGAAACAGGGAATCGAACACTGAAGCTTTCTTT
once	TRBV27	TRBJ2-4	16	TRBD2	CASSLGPSGGQNIQYF	TGTGCCAGCAGTTTAGGCCCTAGCGGGGGGCAAAACATTCAGTACTTC
few	TRBV18	TRBJ1-4	14	-	CASSLSATNEKLFF	TGTGCCAGCTCACTCAGTGCAACTAATGAAAAACTGTTTTTT
-	TRBV7-6	TRBJ2-7	16	TRBD1	CASSRTGGFDTYEQYF	TGTGCCAGCAGCCGGACAGGGGGCTTTGATACCTACGAGCAGTACTTC
-	TRBV4-1	TRBJ1-2	16	TRBD1	CASSQVNRQGGYGYTF	TGCGCCAGCAGCCAAGTAAACCGACAGGGGGGTTATGGCTACACCTTC
-	TRBV15	TRBJ2-7	13	-	CATSRLASYEQYF	TGTGCCACCAGCAGATTGGCTTCCTACGAGCAGTACTTC
few	TRBV5-1	TRBJ2-3	13	TRBD1	CASRKGAPDTQYF	TGCGCCAGCAGAAAGGGGGCCCCAGATACGCAGTATTTT
once	TRBV19	TRBJ1-1	15	TRBD1	CASSQRGQTNTEAFF	TGTGCCAGTAGTCAACGGGGACAGACGAACACTGAAGCTTTCTTT
-	TRBV2	TRBJ2-7	14	TRBD1	CASRGGQHSYEQYF	TGTGCCAGCAGAGGGGGCCAGCACTCCTACGAGCAGTACTTC
-	TRBV4-2	TRBJ2-6	16	-	CASSPVRGLGANVLTF	TGTGCCAGCAGCCCCGTCAGAGGTCTTGGGGCCAACGTCCTGACTTTC
few	TRBV5-6	TRBJ2-1	17	TRBD2	CASSLVGGGPSYNEQFF	TGTGCCAGCAGCTTGGTTGGCGGGGGGCCCTCCTACAATGAGCAGTTCTTC
few	TRBV19	TRBJ2-1	16	TRBD2	CASSAGLAAAYNEQFF	TGTGCCAGTAGTGCGGGACTAGCGGCCGCCTACAATGAGCAGTTCTTC
-	TRBV6-1	TRBJ1-6	15	TRBD1	CASSGPGQGGSPLHF	TGTGCCAGCAGTGGCCCCGGACAGGGGGGTTCACCCCTCCACTTT
once	TRBV4-1	TRBJ2-7	15	-	CASSQDRQATYEQYF	TGCGCCAGCAGCCAAGATCGCCAGGCGACCTACGAGCAGTACTTC
-	TRBV28	TRBJ1-5	16	TRBD1	CASSSQGTGLNQPQHF	TGTGCCAGCAGTTCCCAGGGGACAGGGCTGAATCAGCCCCAGCATTTT
-	TRBV25-1	TRBJ2-7	13	-	CASSESRTYEQYF	TGTGCCAGCAGTGAAAGCAGGACTTACGAGCAGTACTTC
-	TRBV11-2	TRBJ2-1	14	-	CASSWGEPYNEQFF	TGTGCCAGCAGCTGGGGGGAACCCTACAATGAGCAGTTCTTC
-	TRBV6-5	TRBJ2-1	14	-	CASSYGQGWNEQFF	TGTGCCAGCAGTTACGGGCAGGGGTGGAATGAGCAGTTCTTC
few	TRBV6-6	TRBJ2-1	14	-	CASSYHGGYNEQFF	TGTGCCAGCAGTTACCATGGCGGATACAATGAGCAGTTCTTC
-	TRBV14	TRBJ2-7	11	-	CASRHRDPTSF	TGTGCCAGCAGGCACAGGGATCCTACCTCCTTC
-	TRBV6-1	TRBJ1-5	15	-	CASSQTGRGNQPQHF	TGTGCCAGCAGCCAAACAGGGCGGGGGAATCAGCCCCAGCATTTT
-	TRBV9	TRBJ2-5	15	TRBD2	CASSVAPREEETQYF	TGTGCCAGCAGCGTAGCCCCCCGGGAGGAGGAGACCCAGTACTTC
few	TRBV4-1	TRBJ2-1	15	-	CASSPLTEYYNEQFF	TGCGCCAGCAGCCCACTGACTGAGTACTACAATGAGCAGTTCTTC
-	TRBV4-1	TRBJ2-3	16	TRBD2	CASSHPLADVLDTQYF	TGCGCCAGCAGCCACCCGCTAGCGGATGTCCTAGATACGCAGTATTTT
-	TRBV6-5	TRBJ1-5	15	-	CASSYSAGSNQPQHF	TGTGCCAGCAGTTACTCAGCAGGTTCCAATCAGCCCCAGCATTTT